The 4 T cell receptor beta chains below all came from one sample that was sequenced in a study of vaccination effects on CD4 cells after COVID-19. No cognate antigen is known for these TCRs. ViraFEST assay sequencing came after antigen-specific CD4+ T cells were expanded with viral peptide pools. Having been cultured for around nine days, the cells underwent CD4+ T cell isolation. TCRdb's table, derived via immunoSEQ multiplex PCR, lists solely in-frame clones and lacks some. Here the sample spans roughly 20,000 clones, around 70% being singletons. Sequencing was performed on CD4+ T cells from PBMCs cultured with HCoV-229E spike peptides, taken before COVID-19 vaccination. These receptors originate from a human donor who received a COVID-19 vaccine.

The V call is TRBV4-2, the J call TRBJ2-3; D not certain. Germline assignment: CDR1 LGHNA and CDR2 YNFKEQ. The CDR3 is 14 residues long. The ends were cut back, 1 base at V and 4 bases at J, with 9 bases in the middle. The DNA of the CDR3 is TGTGCCAGCAGCCAAGGGAACTCAGCAGATACGCAGTATTTT. It codes for CASSQGNSADTQYF.

The genes are TRBV23-1 and TRBJ2-2; tentatively, D is TRBD2 (5 bases). TRBV23-1 is classed as an ORF, of uncertain function. V dropped 4 bases and J dropped 7 bases, with 13 bases sitting between them. The CDR3 has 14 residues. In DNA form, the CDR3 reads TGCGCCAGCAGTCGGTCGGACTCCAGCGGGGAGCTGTTTTTT. Translation gives CASSRSDSSGELFF.

The rearrangement uses TRBV9 and TRBJ1-4; no clear D. The V end was cut by 0 bases, the J end by 3 bases, with 9 bases between. The germline CDR1 and CDR2 sequences are SGDLS and YYNGEE. CDR3 length: 15 residues. CDR3 nucleotide sequence: TGTGCCAGCAGCGTAGGGTCGCTGGCTAATGAAAAACTGTTTTTT. As protein: CASSVGSLANEKLFF.

This clone was counted only a few times. The chain couples TRBV5-1 to TRBJ1-2; D is unresolved. The CDR3 is made up of 14 amino acids. Trimming removed 3 bases from V and 5 bases from J, with 14 bases in between. Per germline, CDR1 SGHRS and CDR2 YFSETQ. This chain's CDR3 is CASSSLTTDYGYTF. CDR3 DNA sequence: TGCGCCAGCAGCTCGCTGACAACCGATTATGGCTACACCTTC.